The 4 T cell receptor beta chains below come from one sample, sequenced in a study of T cells in Graves' hyperthyroidism and ophthalmopathy. The source material, RNA transcripts, was used to amplify TCR beta CDR3 regions. The HTBI primer set was used in a first-round RT-PCR of the TCR CDR3. MiXCR, run by TCRdb on the multiplex PCR reads, gives a single entry per CDR3 protein. The repertoire holds approximately 530,000 distinct CDR3 sequences, 20% seen once, with over 45% in the top ten. Source material: blood. These receptors were collected from a middle-aged man with Graves' ophthalmopathy.

The sample holds many counts of this clonotype. The V and J genes are TRBV2 and TRBJ2-3; 10 bases agree with TRBD2. The ends lost 5 bases at V and 0 bases at J; junction bases unmatched: 5. Looked up from germline, CDR1 is SNHLY and CDR2 is FYNNEI. There are 16 residues in the CDR3. For the CDR3, the DNA is TGTGCCAGCAGTTGGACTAGCGGATCTAGCACAGATACGCAGTATTTT. Protein: CASSWTSGSSTDTQYF.

This clonotype was found many times. V and J are TRBV7-2 and TRBJ2-5, with D maybe TRBD1 (6 bases). The germline gives CDR1 SGHTA, CDR2 FQGNSA. The CDR3 runs 16 residues. Trimming pared 6 bases from V and 2 bases from J, leaving 19 bases between. The CDR3 DNA sequence: TGTGCCAGCAGTTCTCAGACAGGCCGATTACAAGAGACCCAGTACTTC. Amino acid sequence: CASSSQTGRLQETQYF.

The V gene is TRBV5-4, the J gene TRBJ2-1; 10 nucleotides match TRBD2. The trim removed 3 bases at V and 3 bases at J, leaving 12 bases unmatched. The germline CDR1 and CDR2 sequences are SGHNT and YYREEE (reference sequence). The CDR3 extends over 18 amino acids. As DNA, the CDR3 is TGTGCCAGCAGCTCCCCAGGGTCTAGCGGGAGTAACTACAATGAGCAGTTCTTC. As protein: CASSSPGSSGSNYNEQFF.

This clonotype was counted between two and nine times. CDR3 protein: CAYLPLARAGELFF. CDR3 nucleotide sequence: TGTGCCTACCTACCACTAGCGAGGGCCGGGGAGCTGTTTTTT. The chain combines TRBV30 with TRBJ2-2; 7 bases align to TRBD2. The CDR3 is made up of 14 amino acids. CDR1 is GTSNPN and CDR2 is SVGIG in the germline V gene (reference sequence). V was pared by 7 bases and J by 6 bases, with 11 bases of the junction left unmatched. Filled out from reference TRBV30 and TRBJ2-2, the complete variable domain reads SQTIHQWPATLVQPVGSPLSLECTVEGTSNPNLYWYRQAAGRGLQLLFYSVGIGQISSEVPQNLSASRPQDRQFILSSKKLLLSDSGFYLCAYLPLARAGELFFGEGSRLTVL.